What follows are 5 T cell receptor beta chains derived from one specimen sequenced in a study of T cells in lung cancer brain metastases. Some clones are missing from TCRdb's copy, which holds only in-frame ones; the method was immunoSEQ multiplex PCR. Counted here are thousands of clones, approximately 83% occurring once; the ten biggest clones make up roughly 2.3%. The sequencing sample was made of tumor tissue from the primary lung tumor. All receptors come from a man aged 50 to 60 with non-small cell lung cancer.

This clone was picked up one time. The chain joins TRBV9 to TRBJ2-1; D perhaps matches TRBD1 (6 bases). This CDR3 is 15 amino acids long. CDR1 SGDLS and CDR2 YYNGEE come from the germline V gene. The germline V and J ends were trimmed by 3 bases and 1 base, with 11 bases remaining between them. CDR3 nucleotides: TGTGCCAGCAGCGAGGGGGTCTGGTCCTACAATGAGCAGTTCTTC. Translated: CASSEGVWSYNEQFF.

The chain employs TRBV30 and TRBJ2-7; 7 nucleotides align to TRBD1. The CDR3 runs 15 residues. V gave up 0 bases and J gave up 0 bases; unmatched junction bases: 5. Germline V gene sequence: CDR1 GTSNPN, CDR2 SVGIG (reference sequence). The CDR3 here is CAWSVGTDSSYEQYF. The CDR3 DNA follows: TGTGCCTGGAGTGTGGGGACAGACAGCTCCTACGAGCAGTACTTC.

This chain links TRBV6-1 with TRBJ1-4; possible D gene TRBD1, 5 bases. Germline values: CDR1 MNHNS, CDR2 SASEGT. This CDR3 is built from 15 residues. Trimming removed 4 bases at V and 6 bases at J, with 15 bases between. As DNA, the CDR3 is TGTGCCAGCAGTGGACCCGGGACGGAATATGAAAAACTGTTTTTT. It codes for CASSGPGTEYEKLFF.

The rearrangement links TRBV6-5 to TRBJ1-2; D might be TRBD1 (6 bases). Germline V lookup: CDR1 MNHEY, CDR2 SVGAGI. The CDR3 totals 14 residues. The V gene lost 5 bases and the J gene lost 4 bases, with 14 bases spanning the gap. The CDR3 protein is CASSRGQSGYGYTF. As DNA, the CDR3 is TGTGCCAGCAGTCGCGGACAGAGTGGCTATGGCTACACCTTC.

The chain recombines TRBV14 with TRBJ2-1; D unresolved. Germline V gene data show CDR1 as SGHDN and CDR2 as FVKESK. The V and J ends lost 0 bases and 2 bases respectively, with 8 bases between them. The CDR3 runs to 15 residues. This chain's CDR3 is CASSQDLITYNEQFF. The CDR3 bases are TGTGCCAGCAGCCAAGATCTAATCACCTACAATGAGCAGTTCTTC.